This TCR beta chain was observed in a study of cytomegalovirus exposure and HLA in healthy donors. Use of 60 Vbeta and 13 Jbeta primers characterized the PCR. The protocol was immunoSEQ multiplex PCR, while the TCRdb copy is restricted to in-frame clones and leaves out a portion. The table includes around 150,000 clones, around 77% detected once. Trimming left V 1 base short and J 2 bases short, with 21 bases between. The CDR3 consists of 18 residues. Germline lookup yields CDR1 LGHNA and CDR2 YSLEER. The source is a man aged 55 to 70 in good health and CMV-seronegative. Specimen: PBMCs. V gene TRBV4-3 combines with J gene TRBJ2-7; TRBD1 is a possible D gene (5 bases). The CDR3 sequence is CASSQAVTLSGLAYEQYF. The CDR3 DNA is TGCGCCAGCAGCCAAGCGGTGACGTTGTCAGGGCTTGCCTACGAGCAGTACTTC.